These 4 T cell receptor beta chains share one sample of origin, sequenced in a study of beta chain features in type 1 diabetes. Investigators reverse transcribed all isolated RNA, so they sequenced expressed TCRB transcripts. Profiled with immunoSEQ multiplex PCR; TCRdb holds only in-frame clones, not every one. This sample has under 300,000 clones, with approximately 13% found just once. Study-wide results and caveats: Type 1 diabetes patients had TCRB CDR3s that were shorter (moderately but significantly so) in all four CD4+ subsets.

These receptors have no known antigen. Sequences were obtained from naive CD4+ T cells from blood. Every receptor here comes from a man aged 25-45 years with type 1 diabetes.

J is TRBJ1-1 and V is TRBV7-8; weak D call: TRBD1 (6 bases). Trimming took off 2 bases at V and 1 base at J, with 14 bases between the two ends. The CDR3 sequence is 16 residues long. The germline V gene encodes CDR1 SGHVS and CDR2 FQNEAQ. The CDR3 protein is CASSLPKRTANTEAFF. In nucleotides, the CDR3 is TGTGCCAGCAGCTTACCGAAGAGGACAGCGAACACTGAAGCTTTCTTT.

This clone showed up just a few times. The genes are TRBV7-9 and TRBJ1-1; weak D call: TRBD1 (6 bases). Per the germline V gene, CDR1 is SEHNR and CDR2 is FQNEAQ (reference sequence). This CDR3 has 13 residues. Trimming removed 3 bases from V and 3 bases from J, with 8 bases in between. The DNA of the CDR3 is TGTGCCAGCAGCTTCTCAGGGGACACTGAAGCTTTCTTT. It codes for CASSFSGDTEAFF.

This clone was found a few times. This chain's CDR3 is CASSYGGLAGTSFF. As DNA, the CDR3 is TGTGCCAGCAGTTATGGGGGACTAGCGGGTACTTCGTTCTTC. This chain joins TRBV6-5 and TRBJ2-1, with 12 positions matching TRBD2. With V trimmed by 3 bases and J by 15 bases, 9 bases remained unmatched. The CDR3 spans 14 residues. Germline CDR1 and CDR2: MNHEY and SVGAGI.

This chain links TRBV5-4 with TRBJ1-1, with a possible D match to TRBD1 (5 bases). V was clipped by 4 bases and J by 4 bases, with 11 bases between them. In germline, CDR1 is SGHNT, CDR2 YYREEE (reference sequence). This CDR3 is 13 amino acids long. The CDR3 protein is CASSLGQVTEAFF. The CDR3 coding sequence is TGTGCCAGCAGCCTGGGGCAAGTCACTGAAGCTTTCTTT.